The 5 T cell receptor beta chains reported below all come from one sample, sequenced in a study of shared T cell receptors in the human thymus. Sequencing used immunoSEQ multiplex PCR; TCRdb keeps in-frame clones, though not all of them. This sample yields hundreds of thousands of clones, of which around 87% are seen a single time; more than 0.009% belongs to the top ten. The same data also went into a second study, on human thymus T cells.

Material: thymocytes. These receptors were obtained from a boy younger than two with a congenital heart defect.

The J gene is TRBJ1-1, the V gene TRBV5-1; tentative D call: TRBD1 (5 bases). This CDR3 is 17 amino acids long. V dropped 0 bases and J dropped 4 bases, with 19 bases sitting between them. The germline V gene has CDR1 SGHRS and CDR2 YFSETQ. In nucleotides, the CDR3 is TGCGCCAGCAGCTTGGATTGGGAGGGCGGGGGGTCCACTGAAGCTTTCTTT. Encoded protein: CASSLDWEGGGSTEAFF.

The rearrangement uses TRBV13 and TRBJ2-1, with 11 positions matching TRBD1. The CDR3 consists of 13 residues. Trimming took 6 bases from V and 9 from J; bases not matched to a gene: 4. Germline values: CDR1 PRHDT, CDR2 FYEKMQ (reference sequence). In nucleotides, the CDR3 is TGTGCCAGCAGACCGGGACAGGGGGGTGAGCAGTTCTTC. Protein product: CASRPGQGGEQFF.

This clone was observed once. The chain combines TRBV28 with TRBJ2-7; 8 nucleotides line up with TRBD1. The CDR3 length is 15 residues. Germline V gene lookup returns CDR1 MDHEN and CDR2 SYDVKM. The junction had 9 bases not matched to a gene; V was cut back by 4 bases and J by 4 bases. DNA for the CDR3: TGTGCCAGCAGTTCTGCTCAGGGGGCGCGTTACGAGCAGTACTTC. Protein sequence: CASSSAQGARYEQYF.

The rearrangement joins TRBV27 to TRBJ2-7; TRBD2 agrees at 7 bases. V shed 4 bases and J 2 bases; nucleotides not matched to a gene: 2. Germline values: CDR1 MNHEY, CDR2 SMNVEV (reference sequence). The CDR3 loop spans 13 amino acids. The CDR3 region is CASSSGLAYEQYF. CDR3 nucleotides: TGTGCCAGCAGTTCCGGACTAGCCTACGAGCAGTACTTC.

This clone was picked up one time. The CDR3 loop reads CASSQDSLRGSNAETQYF. CDR3 sequence (DNA): TGCGCCAGCAGCCAAGATTCCTTGCGCGGGTCCAACGCAGAGACCCAGTACTTC. The chain recombines TRBV4-3 with TRBJ2-5; weak D call: TRBD2 (5 bases). Germline V gene lookup returns CDR1 LGHNA and CDR2 YSLEER. The CDR3 is made up of 18 amino acids. V lost 0 bases and J 4 bases, leaving 21 bases between the germline ends.